A selection of T cell receptor beta chains follows, all from one sample in a study of T-cell reconstitution after alpha-beta-depleted transplantation in children. TCRdb re-called the PCR reads through MiXCR, storing one row per CDR3 protein. The data contain about 300,000 distinct CDR3 sequences, around 7.1% of them singletons. The sequences come from peripheral blood, collected 360 days after TCRalphabeta/CD19-depleted stem cell transplant. The source of these receptors is a female patient between 2 and 15 years old who had a stem cell transplant for Fanconi anemia, so the T cells may come from the graft donor. The CDR3 runs from the conserved cysteine through the conserved F or W. The order of the fields is D gene, V gene, clone size, J gene, CDR3 DNA, CDR3 protein. A D gene is named only where the DNA matches it firmly. Size is stated for part of the rows, as once, few or many counts, or as a class when the clone is expanded.

.	TRBV29-1	many	TRBJ2-1	TGCAGCGTCGCGGGGCTTAACCTCTCCTACAATGAGCAGTTCTTC	CSVAGLNLSYNEQFF
TRBD2	TRBV9	many	TRBJ2-7	TGTGCCAGCAGCGTAGGACTAGCGGGAGGTTACGAGCAGTACTTC	CASSVGLAGGYEQYF
TRBD1	TRBV7-2	many	TRBJ2-1	TGTGCCAGCAGCTTAGTACAGGGGGCGGTGGATGAGCAGTTCTTC	CASSLVQGAVDEQFF
TRBD2	TRBV20-1	.	TRBJ2-3	TGCAGTGCTAGCTCGGGGGGTTTCCGCACAGATACGCAGTATTTT	CSASSGGFRTDTQYF
.	TRBV19	many	TRBJ1-1	TGTGCCAGTAAGGACAGCCACACTGAAGCTTTCTTT	CASKDSHTEAFF
.	TRBV12-3/TRBV12-4	many	TRBJ2-3	TGTGCCAGCAGTCCTTGGGGGATTCCAGATACGCAGTATTTT	CASSPWGIPDTQYF
.	TRBV9	.	TRBJ2-2	TGTGCCAGCAGCGCCCCCTCGGGAAAGGGGGACACCGGGGAGCTGTTTTTT	CASSAPSGKGDTGELFF
.	TRBV29-1	many	TRBJ2-7	TGCAGCGTTGCCCGGGACTTCCACGAGCAGTACTTC	CSVARDFHEQYF
.	TRBV6-2/TRBV6-3	few	TRBJ2-7	TGTGCCAGCAGTTACTCTGCAGCCGAGCAGTACTTC	CASSYSAAEQYF
.	TRBV14	.	TRBJ1-1	TGTGCCAGCAGCCAAGGGGAAAGACTTGAAGCTTTCTTT	CASSQGERLEAFF
.	TRBV5-8	few	TRBJ1-1	TGTGCCAGCAGCGCCACCGTGGGACGGGGAAAGGCTGAAGCTTTCTTT	CASSATVGRGKAEAFF
TRBD2	TRBV20-1	many	TRBJ2-3	TGCAGTGCTAGCACTAGCGGGGGGCGATCAGATACGCAGTATTTT	CSASTSGGRSDTQYF
.	TRBV11-1	.	TRBJ1-1	TGTGCCAGCACCAAGAGGGGTGCTTTGAACACTGAAGCTTTCTTT	CASTKRGALNTEAFF
TRBD2	TRBV11-2	.	TRBJ2-3	TGTGCCAGCAGCTTCAGATCGGGGATATCGATCTCATCCGGACTAGCGGGGTCTGCAGCGTATTTT	CASSFRSGISISSGLAGSAAYF